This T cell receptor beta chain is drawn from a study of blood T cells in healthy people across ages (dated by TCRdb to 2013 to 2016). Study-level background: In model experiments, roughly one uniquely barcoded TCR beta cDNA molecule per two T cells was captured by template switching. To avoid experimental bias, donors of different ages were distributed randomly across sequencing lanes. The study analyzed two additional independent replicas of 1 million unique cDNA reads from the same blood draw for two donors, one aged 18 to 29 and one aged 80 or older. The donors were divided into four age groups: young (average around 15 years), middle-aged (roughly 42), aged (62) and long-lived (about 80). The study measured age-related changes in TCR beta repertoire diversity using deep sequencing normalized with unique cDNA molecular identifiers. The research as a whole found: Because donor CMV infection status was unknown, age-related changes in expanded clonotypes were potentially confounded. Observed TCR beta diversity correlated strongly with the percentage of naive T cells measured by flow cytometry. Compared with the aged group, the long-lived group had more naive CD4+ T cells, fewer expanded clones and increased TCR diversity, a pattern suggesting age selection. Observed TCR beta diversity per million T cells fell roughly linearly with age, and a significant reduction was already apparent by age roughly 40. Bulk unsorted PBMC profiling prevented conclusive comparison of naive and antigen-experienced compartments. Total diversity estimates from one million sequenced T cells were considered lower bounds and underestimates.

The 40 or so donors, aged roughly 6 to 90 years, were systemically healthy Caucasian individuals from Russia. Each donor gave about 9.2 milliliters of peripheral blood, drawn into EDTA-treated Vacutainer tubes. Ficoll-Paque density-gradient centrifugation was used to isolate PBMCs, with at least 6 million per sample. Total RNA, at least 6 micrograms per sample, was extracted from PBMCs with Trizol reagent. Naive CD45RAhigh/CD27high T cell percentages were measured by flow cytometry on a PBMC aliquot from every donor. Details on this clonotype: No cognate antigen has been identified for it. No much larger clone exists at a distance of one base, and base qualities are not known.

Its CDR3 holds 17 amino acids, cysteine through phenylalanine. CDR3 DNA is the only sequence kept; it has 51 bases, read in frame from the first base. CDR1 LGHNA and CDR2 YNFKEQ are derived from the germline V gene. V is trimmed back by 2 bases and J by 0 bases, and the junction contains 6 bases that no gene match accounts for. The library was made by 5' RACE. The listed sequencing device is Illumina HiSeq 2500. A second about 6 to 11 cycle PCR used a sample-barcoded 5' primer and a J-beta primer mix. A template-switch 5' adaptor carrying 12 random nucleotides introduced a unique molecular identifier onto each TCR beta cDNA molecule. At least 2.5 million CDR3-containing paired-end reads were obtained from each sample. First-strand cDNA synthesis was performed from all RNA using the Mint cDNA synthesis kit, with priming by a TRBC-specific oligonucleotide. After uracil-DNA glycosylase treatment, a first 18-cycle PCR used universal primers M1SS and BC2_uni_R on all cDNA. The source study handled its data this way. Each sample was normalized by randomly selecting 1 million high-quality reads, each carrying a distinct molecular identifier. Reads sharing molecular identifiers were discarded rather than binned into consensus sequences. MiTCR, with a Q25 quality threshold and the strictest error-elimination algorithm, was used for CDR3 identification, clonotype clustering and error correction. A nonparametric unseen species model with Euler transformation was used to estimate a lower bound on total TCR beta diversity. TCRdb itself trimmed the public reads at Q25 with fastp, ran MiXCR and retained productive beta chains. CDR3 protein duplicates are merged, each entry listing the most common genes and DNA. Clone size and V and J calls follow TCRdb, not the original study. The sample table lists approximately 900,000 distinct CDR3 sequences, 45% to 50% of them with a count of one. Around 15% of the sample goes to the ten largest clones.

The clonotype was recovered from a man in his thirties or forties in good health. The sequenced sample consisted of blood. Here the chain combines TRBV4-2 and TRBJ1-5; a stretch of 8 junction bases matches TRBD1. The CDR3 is CASSQTGQALSNQPQHF. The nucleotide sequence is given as TGTGCCAGCAGCCAAACGGGACAGGCGCTTAGCAATCAGCCCCAGCATTTT.